This T cell receptor (beta chain) was captured by sequencing in a study of cytomegalovirus exposure and HLA in healthy donors. 60 Vbeta and 13 Jbeta primers were used in PCR. TCRdb's table, derived via immunoSEQ multiplex PCR, lists solely in-frame clones and lacks some. The sample shows roughly 100,000 clones, 60% to 70% of them seen only once. This CDR3 has 16 residues. Germline V gene sequence: CDR1 SNHLY, CDR2 FYNNEI. J was trimmed by 6 bases and V by 2 bases; bases with no gene match: 9. This chain joins TRBV2 and TRBJ2-3, with 9 bases identical to TRBD2. Sample: PBMCs. The sequence derives from a woman aged 45 to 65 in good health and CMV-seronegative. CDR3 coding DNA: TGTGCCAGCAGTGAAATTCGGGCGGGGGGGACGGATACGCAGTATTTT. The encoded protein is CASSEIRAGGTDTQYF.